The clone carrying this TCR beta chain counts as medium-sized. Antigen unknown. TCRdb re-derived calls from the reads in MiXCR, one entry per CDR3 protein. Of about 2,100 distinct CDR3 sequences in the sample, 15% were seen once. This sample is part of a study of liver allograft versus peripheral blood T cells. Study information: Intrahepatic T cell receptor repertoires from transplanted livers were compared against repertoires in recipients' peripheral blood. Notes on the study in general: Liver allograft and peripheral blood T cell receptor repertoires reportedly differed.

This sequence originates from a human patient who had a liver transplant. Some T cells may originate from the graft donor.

The CDR3 region is CIIKLNTEAFF. CDR3 sequence (DNA): TGCATCATTAAGTTGAACACTGAAGCTTTCTTT. This chain uses TRBV29-1 with TRBJ1-1; D unresolved. Germline values: CDR1 SQVTM, CDR2 ANQGSEA. The CDR3 is 11 amino acids. Using reference TRBV29-1 and TRBJ1-1 for the parts outside the CDR3, the full variable domain is SAVISQKPSRDICQRGTSLTIQCQVDSQVTMMFWYRQQPGQSLTLIATANQGSEATYESGFVIDKFPISRPNLTFSTLTVSNMSPEDSSIYLCIIKLNTEAFFGQGTRLTVV.